This T cell receptor beta chain was retrieved from a study of T cell changes during pregnancy in multiple sclerosis. Germline lookup yields CDR1 SEHNR and CDR2 FQNEAQ (reference sequence). The CDR3 loop spans 16 amino acids. Trimming cost V 4 bases and J 3 bases, with 19 bases left between them. Assay used: immunoSEQ multiplex PCR; TCRdb lists only in-frame clones, some missing. Of more than 70,000 clones listed, 80% to 95% are singletons. The clonotype originates from a female donor with multiple sclerosis, enrolled in a pregnancy study. The sample consisted of peripheral blood, taken before pregnancy. The V call is TRBV7-9, the J call TRBJ2-7, with a weak D call TRBD1 (6 bases). CDR3 nucleotide sequence: TGTGCCAGCAGCTCCGGACAGTTCGGTGTAAACTACGAGCAGTACTTC. Residues: CASSSGQFGVNYEQYF. Full variable domain (missing parts from reference TRBV7-9 and TRBJ2-7): DTGVSQNPRHKITKRGQNVTFRCDPISEHNRLYWYRQTLGQGPEFLTYFQNEAQLEKSRLLSDRFSAERPKGSFSTLEIQRTEQGDSAMYLCASSSGQFGVNYEQYFGPGTRLTVT.